This T cell receptor (beta chain) was recovered during a study of cytomegalovirus exposure and HLA in healthy donors. Nominal health characterized the donors when sampled, though unrecorded immune exposures were likely. Primers: 60 Vbeta forward and 13 Jbeta reverse. Method: immunoSEQ multiplex PCR; TCRdb's copy keeps in-frame clones and lacks some. The table records tens of thousands of clones, about three quarters of them present only once. Study-wide points: As a later analysis showed, a missense DCLRE1C variant was linked to trimming of TCR beta V- and J-genes.

The germline V gene encodes CDR1 LGHNA and CDR2 YSLEER. V lost 0 bases, J lost 0 bases, and 6 bases lay in between. CDR3 length equals 14 residues. This clone was counted between two and nine times. The target antigen is unknown. The origin of this receptor is a man aged 50-59 years in good health and CMV-seropositive. The chain combines TRBV4-3 with TRBJ2-7; D is ambiguous. Source material: PBMCs. The CDR3 DNA follows: TGCGCCAGCAGCCAAGATCGGAGCTCCTACGAGCAGTACTTC. Its translation: CASSQDRSSYEQYF.